This record looks at one T cell receptor beta chain sequence and its context. Profiling relied on immunoSEQ multiplex PCR, and the TCRdb table lists in-frame clones only, not all of them. The repertoire holds roughly 380,000 clones, 85% seen once, with 3.5% to 4% in the top ten. These data originate in a study of blood T cell repertoires in COVID-19. Germline CDR1 is SNHLY and CDR2 is FYNNEI. Trimming pared 6 bases from V and 7 bases from J, leaving 13 bases between. This CDR3 has 14 amino acids. The receptor was isolated from a woman aged 18-29 years with acute or convalescent COVID-19. V and J are TRBV2 and TRBJ1-6; D gene uncertain. Material for sequencing was peripheral blood. This chain's CDR3 is CASRGPGGNSPLHF. The CDR3 nucleotides read TGTGCCAGCAGAGGTCCCGGAGGGAATTCACCCCTCCACTTT.